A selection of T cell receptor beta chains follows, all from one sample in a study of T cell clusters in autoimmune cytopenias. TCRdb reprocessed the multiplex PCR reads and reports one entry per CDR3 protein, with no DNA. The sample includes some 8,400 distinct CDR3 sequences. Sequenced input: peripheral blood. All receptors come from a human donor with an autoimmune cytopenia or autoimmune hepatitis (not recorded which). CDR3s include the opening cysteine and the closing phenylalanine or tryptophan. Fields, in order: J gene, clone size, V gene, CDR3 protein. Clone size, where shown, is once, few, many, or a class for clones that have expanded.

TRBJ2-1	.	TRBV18	CASSSLPLKSVQFF
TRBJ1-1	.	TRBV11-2	CASSRRTGPGGDNTEAFF
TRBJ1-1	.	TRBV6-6	CASSYVQGRASNTEAFF
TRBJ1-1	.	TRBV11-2	CASSLVAGASSEAFF
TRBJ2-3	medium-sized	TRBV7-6	CASSPISGLASTDTQYF
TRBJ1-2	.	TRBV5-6	CASSLGTGGDYGYTF
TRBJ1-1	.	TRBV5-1	CASSLEMMNTEAFF
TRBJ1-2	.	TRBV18	CASSRNQGEGYGYTF
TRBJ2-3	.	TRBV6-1	CATQGAYTDTQYF
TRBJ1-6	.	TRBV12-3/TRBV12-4	CASSTGLNNSPLHF
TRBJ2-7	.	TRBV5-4	CASSSPGLAGLEQYF
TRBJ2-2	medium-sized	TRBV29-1	CSAGQGNAGELFF
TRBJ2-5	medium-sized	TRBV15	CATSSPQETQYF
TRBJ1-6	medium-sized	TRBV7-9	CASSTGAYNSPLHF